This TCR beta chain was identified during a study of response to subunit inactivated influenza vaccine. The study's findings and limits: Authors suggested each seasonal flu vaccination may recruit only limited numbers of new T cells.

This clonotype turned up a few times. Its antigen is still unknown. TCRdb analysed the RT-PCR reads with MiXCR anew, one entry per CDR3 protein. Of about 520,000 distinct CDR3 sequences in the sample, less than 30% were seen once. This CDR3 contains 14 residues. CDR1 is LGHNA, CDR2 YNFKEQ, per germline. The V gene end was trimmed by 7 bases and the J gene end by 7 bases; junction bases not matched to a gene: 10. The chain links TRBV4-2 to TRBJ2-1; 7 bases are a match to TRBD2. The source of this sequence is a man between 50 and 59 years old who received an inactivated influenza vaccine. The source was CD4+ T cells sorted from PBMCs, collected approximately 5 days after vaccination. CDR3 bases: TGTGCCAGCACCCGTGGGAGGGGCGAGAATGAGCAGTTCTTC. This codes for CASTRGRGENEQFF.